This T cell receptor (beta chain) was recovered during a study of CD8 T cells in ankylosing spondylitis. The study, taken as a whole, reports: Reports say disease-linked clones showed up significantly more in matched ankylosing spondylitis synovial fluid. There were earlier reports of some motif variants in reactive arthritis synovial fluid and blood. What seemed typical of ankylosing spondylitis blood was a TCR beta motif built from roughly eight highly homologous variants.

This clonotype was detected only a few times. Its antigen is not known. The length of the CDR3 is 11 residues. The V end lost 0 bases, the J end lost 9 bases, and 6 bases lay between the germline ends. Germline values: CDR1 DFQATT, CDR2 SNEGSKA (reference sequence). Libraries of TCR beta came from quantitative 5'-RACE with molecular barcodes. TCRdb reprocessed the 5' RACE reads with MiXCR, giving one entry per CDR3 protein. The data contain some 800,000 distinct CDR3 sequences, roughly 12% of them singletons. This clonotype originated in a male donor with ankylosing spondylitis. The chain couples TRBV20-1 to TRBJ2-1; D uncertain. Sequencing was carried out using blood, either unsorted or a sorted T cell fraction (not recorded which). As DNA, the CDR3 is TGCAGTGCTAGAGATTTACGTGAGCAGTTCTTC. It specifies CSARDLREQFF.